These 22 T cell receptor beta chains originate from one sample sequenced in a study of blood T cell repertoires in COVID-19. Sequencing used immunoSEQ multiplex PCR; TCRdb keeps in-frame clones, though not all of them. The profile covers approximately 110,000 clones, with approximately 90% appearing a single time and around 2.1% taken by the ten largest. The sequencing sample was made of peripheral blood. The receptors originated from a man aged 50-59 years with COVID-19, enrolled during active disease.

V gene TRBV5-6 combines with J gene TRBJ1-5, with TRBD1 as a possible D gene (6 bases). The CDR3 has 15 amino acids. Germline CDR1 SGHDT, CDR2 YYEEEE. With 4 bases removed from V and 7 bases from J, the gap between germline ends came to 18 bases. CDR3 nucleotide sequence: TGTGCCAGCAGCCGCCTCCAGGGGAAAAGGCAGCCCCAGCATTTT. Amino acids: CASSRLQGKRQPQHF.

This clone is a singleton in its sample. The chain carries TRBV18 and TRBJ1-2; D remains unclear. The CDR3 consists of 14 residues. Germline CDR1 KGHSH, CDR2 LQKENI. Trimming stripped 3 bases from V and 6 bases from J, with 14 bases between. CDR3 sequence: CASSPGKTGDGYTF. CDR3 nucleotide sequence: TGTGCCAGCTCACCGGGGAAGACCGGGGATGGCTACACCTTC.

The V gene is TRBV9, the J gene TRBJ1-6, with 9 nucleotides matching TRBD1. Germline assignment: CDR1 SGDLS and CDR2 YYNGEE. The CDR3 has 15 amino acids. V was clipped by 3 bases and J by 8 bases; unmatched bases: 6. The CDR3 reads CASSAGTGRDSPLHF. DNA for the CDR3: TGTGCCAGCAGCGCCGGGACAGGGAGGGATTCACCCCTCCACTTT. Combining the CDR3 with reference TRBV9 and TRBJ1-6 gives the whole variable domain DSGVTQTPKHLITATGQRVTLRCSPRSGDLSVYWYQQSLDQGLQFLIQYYNGEERAKGNILERFSAQQFPDLHSELNLSSLELGDSALYFCASSAGTGRDSPLHFGNGTRLTVT.

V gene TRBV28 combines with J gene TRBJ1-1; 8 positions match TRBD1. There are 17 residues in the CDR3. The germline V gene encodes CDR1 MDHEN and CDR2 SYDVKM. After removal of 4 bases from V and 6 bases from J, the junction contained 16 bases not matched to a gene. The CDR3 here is CASSSTISGVQGAEAFF. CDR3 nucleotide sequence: TGTGCCAGCAGTTCCACGATAAGCGGAGTACAGGGGGCTGAAGCTTTCTTT.

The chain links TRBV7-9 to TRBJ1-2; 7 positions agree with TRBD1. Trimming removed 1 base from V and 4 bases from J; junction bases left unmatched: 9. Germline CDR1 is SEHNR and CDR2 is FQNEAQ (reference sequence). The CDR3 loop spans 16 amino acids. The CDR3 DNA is TGTGCCAGCAGCTTAGAGGGGGCCCGCACCCTCTATGGCTACACCTTC. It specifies CASSLEGARTLYGYTF. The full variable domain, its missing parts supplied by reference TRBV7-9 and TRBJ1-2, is DTGVSQNPRHKITKRGQNVTFRCDPISEHNRLYWYRQTLGQGPEFLTYFQNEAQLEKSRLLSDRFSAERPKGSFSTLEIQRTEQGDSAMYLCASSLEGARTLYGYTFGSGTRLTVV.

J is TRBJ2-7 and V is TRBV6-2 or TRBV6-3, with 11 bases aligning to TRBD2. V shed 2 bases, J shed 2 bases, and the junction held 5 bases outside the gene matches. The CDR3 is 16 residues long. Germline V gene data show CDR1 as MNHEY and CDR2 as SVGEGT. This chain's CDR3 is CASSYTRLAGTYEQYF. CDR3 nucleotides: TGTGCCAGCAGTTACACGCGACTAGCGGGGACCTACGAGCAGTACTTC.

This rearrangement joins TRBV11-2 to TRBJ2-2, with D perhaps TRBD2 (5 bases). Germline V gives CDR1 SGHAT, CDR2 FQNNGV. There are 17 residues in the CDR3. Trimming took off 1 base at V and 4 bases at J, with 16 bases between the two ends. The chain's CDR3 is CASSLVPISATTGELFF. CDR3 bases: TGTGCCAGCAGCTTAGTCCCCATTAGCGCAACCACCGGGGAGCTGTTTTTT.

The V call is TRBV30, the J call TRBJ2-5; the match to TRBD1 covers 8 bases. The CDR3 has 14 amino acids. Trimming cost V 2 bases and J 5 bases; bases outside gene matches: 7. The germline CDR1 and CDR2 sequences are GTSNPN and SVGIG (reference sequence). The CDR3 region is CAWSSPGGRETQYF. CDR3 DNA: TGTGCCTGGAGTTCTCCAGGGGGCCGGGAGACCCAGTACTTC.

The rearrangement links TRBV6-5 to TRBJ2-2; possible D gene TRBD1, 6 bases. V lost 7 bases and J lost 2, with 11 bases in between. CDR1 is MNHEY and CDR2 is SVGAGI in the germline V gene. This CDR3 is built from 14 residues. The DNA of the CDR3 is TGTGCCAGCATGACGGGACAAAACACCGGGGAGCTGTTTTTT. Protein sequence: CASMTGQNTGELFF.

The CDR3: CASSLQGYTEAFF. The CDR3 DNA follows: TGTGCCAGCAGTTTACAGGGCTACACTGAAGCTTTCTTT. The chain uses TRBV6-1 and TRBJ1-1, with D maybe TRBD1 (6 bases). Trimming left V 5 bases short and J 3 bases short, with 10 bases between. Germline values: CDR1 MNHNS, CDR2 SASEGT. There are 13 residues in the CDR3.

The CDR3 sequence: CASSIGLGREQYF. As DNA, the CDR3 is TGTGCCAGTAGTATTGGGTTAGGGAGAGAGCAGTACTTC. The V and J genes are TRBV19 and TRBJ2-7, with D tentatively TRBD2 (5 bases). CDR1 is LNHDA and CDR2 is SQIVND in the germline V gene (reference sequence). Trimming removed 3 bases from V and 7 bases from J, with 13 bases in between. The CDR3 consists of 13 residues.

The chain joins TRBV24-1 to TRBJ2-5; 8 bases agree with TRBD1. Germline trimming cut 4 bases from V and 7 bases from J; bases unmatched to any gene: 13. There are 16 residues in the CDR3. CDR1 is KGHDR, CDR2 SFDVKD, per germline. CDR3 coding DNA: TGTGCCACCAGTGACCGCCTTCCCCAGGGGGCGGGGACCCAGTACTTC. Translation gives CATSDRLPQGAGTQYF.

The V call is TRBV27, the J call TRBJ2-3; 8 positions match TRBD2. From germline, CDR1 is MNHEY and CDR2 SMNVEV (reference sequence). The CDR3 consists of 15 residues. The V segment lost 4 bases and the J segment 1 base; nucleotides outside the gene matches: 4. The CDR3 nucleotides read TGTGCCAGCAGTTGGGACGGGGGGGGCACAGATACGCAGTATTTT. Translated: CASSWDGGGTDTQYF.

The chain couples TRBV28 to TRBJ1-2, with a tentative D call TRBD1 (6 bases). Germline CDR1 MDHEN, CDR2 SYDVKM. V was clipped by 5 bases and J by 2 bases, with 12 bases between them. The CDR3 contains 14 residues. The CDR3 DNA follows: TGTGCCAGCAGTCGACATCAGGGGAACTATGGCTACACCTTC. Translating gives CASSRHQGNYGYTF.

The CDR3 spells CASSFSPSGRTDTQYF. The CDR3 nucleotides are TGCGCCAGCAGCTTTAGTCCCAGCGGGAGGACAGATACGCAGTATTTT. This chain connects TRBV5-1 to TRBJ2-3; 9 bases are a match to TRBD2. Per the germline V gene, CDR1 is SGHRS and CDR2 is YFSETQ. This CDR3 is 16 amino acids long. V shed 2 bases, J shed 3 bases, and the junction held 7 bases outside the gene matches.

The CDR3 DNA sequence: TGTGCCAGCAGTACAGGGGGCGGGAATTCACCCCTCCACTTT. It translates to CASSTGGGNSPLHF. The genes are TRBV28 and TRBJ1-6, with 9 bases matching TRBD1. There are 14 residues in the CDR3. The germline V gene encodes CDR1 MDHEN and CDR2 SYDVKM. With V trimmed by 5 bases and J by 7 bases, 3 bases remained unmatched.

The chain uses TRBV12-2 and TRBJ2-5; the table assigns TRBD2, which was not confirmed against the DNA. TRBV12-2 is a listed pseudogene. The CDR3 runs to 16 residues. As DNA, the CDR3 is TGTGCAAGTCGCTTAGAGAAGCGGGAGGGAAGAGAGACCCAGTACTTC. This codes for CASRLEKREGRETQYF.

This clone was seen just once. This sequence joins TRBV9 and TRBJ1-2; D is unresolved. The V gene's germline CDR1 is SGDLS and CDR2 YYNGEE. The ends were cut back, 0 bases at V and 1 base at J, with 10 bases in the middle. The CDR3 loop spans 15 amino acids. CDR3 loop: CASSVGPVNNYGYTF. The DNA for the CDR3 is TGTGCCAGCAGCGTAGGGCCCGTCAATAACTATGGCTACACCTTC.

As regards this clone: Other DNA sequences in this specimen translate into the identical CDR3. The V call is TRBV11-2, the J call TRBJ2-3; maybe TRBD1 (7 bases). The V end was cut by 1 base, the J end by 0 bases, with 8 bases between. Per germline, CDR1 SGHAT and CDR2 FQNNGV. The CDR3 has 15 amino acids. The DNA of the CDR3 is TGTGCCAGCAGCTTAGCAGGGGGGAGCACAGATACGCAGTATTTT. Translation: CASSLAGGSTDTQYF.

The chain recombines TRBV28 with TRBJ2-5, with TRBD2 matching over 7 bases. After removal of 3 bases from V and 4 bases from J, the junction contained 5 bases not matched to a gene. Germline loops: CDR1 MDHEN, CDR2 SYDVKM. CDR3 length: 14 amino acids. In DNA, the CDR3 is TGTGCCAGCAGTTTGGGAGGGAGGAGAGAGACCCAGTACTTC. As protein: CASSLGGRRETQYF. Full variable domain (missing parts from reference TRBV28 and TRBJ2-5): DVKVTQSSRYLVKRTGEKVFLECVQDMDHENMFWYRQDPGLGLRLIYFSYDVKMKEKGDIPEGYSVSREKKERFSLILESASTNQTSMYLCASSLGGRRETQYFGPGTRLLVL.

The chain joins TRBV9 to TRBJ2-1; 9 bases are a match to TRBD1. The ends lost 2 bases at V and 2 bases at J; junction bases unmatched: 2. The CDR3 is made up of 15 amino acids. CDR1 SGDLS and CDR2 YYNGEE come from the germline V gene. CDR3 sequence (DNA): TGTGCCAGCAGCGTCGGGACAGGGACCTACAATGAGCAGTTCTTC. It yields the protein CASSVGTGTYNEQFF.

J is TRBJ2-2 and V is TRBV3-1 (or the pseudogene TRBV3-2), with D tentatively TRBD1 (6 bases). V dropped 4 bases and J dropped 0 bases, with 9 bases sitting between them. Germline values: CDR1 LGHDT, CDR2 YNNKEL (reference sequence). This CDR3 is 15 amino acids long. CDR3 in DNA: TGTGCCAGCAGCCGGACAGAATCGAACACCGGGGAGCTGTTTTTT. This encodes CASSRTESNTGELFF.